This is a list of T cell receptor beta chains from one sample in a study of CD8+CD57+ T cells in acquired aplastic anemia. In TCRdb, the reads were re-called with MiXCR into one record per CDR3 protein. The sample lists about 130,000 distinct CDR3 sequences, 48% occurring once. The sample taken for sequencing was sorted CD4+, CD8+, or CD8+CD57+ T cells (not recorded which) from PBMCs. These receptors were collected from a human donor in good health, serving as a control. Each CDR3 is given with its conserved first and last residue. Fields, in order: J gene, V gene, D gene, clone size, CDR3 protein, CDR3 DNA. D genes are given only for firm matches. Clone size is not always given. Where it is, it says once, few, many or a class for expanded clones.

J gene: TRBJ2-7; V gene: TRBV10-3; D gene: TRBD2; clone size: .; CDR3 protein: CAIRRGDSYEQYF; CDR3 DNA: TGTGCCATCAGGCGGGGGGACTCCTACGAGCAGTACTTC
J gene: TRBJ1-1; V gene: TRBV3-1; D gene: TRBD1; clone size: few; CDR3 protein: CASSQVRGRAEAFF; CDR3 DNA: TGTGCCAGCAGCCAAGTCAGGGGGAGAGCTGAAGCTTTCTTT
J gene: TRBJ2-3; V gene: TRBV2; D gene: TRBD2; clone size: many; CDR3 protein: CASSEGVGLAGTDTQYF; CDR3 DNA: TGTGCCAGCAGTGAAGGGGTGGGACTAGCGGGCACAGATACGCAGTATTTT
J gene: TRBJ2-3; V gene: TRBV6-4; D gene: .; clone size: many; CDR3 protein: CASSDRSFTDTQYF; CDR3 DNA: TGTGCCAGCAGTGACAGGTCCTTCACAGATACGCAGTATTTT
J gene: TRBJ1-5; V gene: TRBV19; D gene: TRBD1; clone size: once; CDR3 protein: CASSTGQGAAQPQHF; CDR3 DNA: TGTGCCAGTAGTACCGGACAGGGGGCAGCTCAGCCCCAGCATTTT
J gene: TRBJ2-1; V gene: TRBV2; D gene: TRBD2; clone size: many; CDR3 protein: CASSYLAGGPNEQFF; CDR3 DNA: TGTGCCAGCAGTTATCTAGCGGGGGGGCCCAATGAGCAGTTCTTC
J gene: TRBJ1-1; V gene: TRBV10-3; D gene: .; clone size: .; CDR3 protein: CAIIPGVGEGHGYTEAFF; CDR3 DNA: TGTGCCATCATCCCCGGTGTGGGTGAGGGGCATGGCTACACTGAAGCTTTCTTT
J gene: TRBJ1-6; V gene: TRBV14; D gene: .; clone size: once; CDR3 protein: CASSQEGAGVISPLHF; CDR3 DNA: TGTGCCAGCAGCCAAGAAGGGGCAGGGGTCATCTCACCCCTCCACTTT
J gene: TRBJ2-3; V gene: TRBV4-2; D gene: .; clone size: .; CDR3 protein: CASSPQNTQYF; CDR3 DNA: TGTGCCAGCAGCCCGCAGAATACGCAGTATTTT
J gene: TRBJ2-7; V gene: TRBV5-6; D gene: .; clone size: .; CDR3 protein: CASSYWRLGSYEQYF; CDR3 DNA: TGTGCCAGCAGCTACTGGCGGTTGGGTTCCTACGAGCAGTACTTC
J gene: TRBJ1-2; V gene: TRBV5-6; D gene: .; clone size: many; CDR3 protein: CASSPLGYGYTF; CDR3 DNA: TGTGCCAGCAGCCCCTTGGGGTATGGCTACACCTTC
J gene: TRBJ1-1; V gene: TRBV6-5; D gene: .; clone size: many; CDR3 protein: CASSYDSRVNTEAFF; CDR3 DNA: TGTGCCAGCAGTTACGACAGCAGAGTGAACACTGAAGCTTTCTTT
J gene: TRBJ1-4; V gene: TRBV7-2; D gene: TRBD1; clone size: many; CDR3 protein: CASSSGQGYEKLFF; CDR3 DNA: TGTGCCAGCAGCTCCGGACAGGGATATGAAAAACTGTTTTTT
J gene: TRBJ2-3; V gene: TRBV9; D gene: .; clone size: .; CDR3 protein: CASSGRGAGTDTQYF; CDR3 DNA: TGTGCCAGCAGCGGACGGGGGGCGGGCACAGATACGCAGTATTTT
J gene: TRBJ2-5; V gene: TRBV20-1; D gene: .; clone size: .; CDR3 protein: CSASEEKETQYF; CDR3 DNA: TGCAGTGCTAGCGAGGAAAAAGAGACCCAGTACTTC
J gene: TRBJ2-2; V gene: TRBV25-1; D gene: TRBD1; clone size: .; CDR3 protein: CASATSGQGWTGELFF; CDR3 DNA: TGTGCCAGCGCCACAAGTGGACAGGGTTGGACCGGGGAGCTGTTTTTT
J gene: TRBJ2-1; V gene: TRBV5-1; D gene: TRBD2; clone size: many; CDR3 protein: CASSPRGLGGHLRPNEQFF; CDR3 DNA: TGCGCCAGCAGCCCACGTGGACTAGGAGGGCATTTAAGGCCCAATGAGCAGTTCTTC
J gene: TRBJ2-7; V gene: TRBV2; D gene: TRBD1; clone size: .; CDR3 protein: CASSYDVQGAYEQYF; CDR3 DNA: TGTGCCAGCAGCTACGATGTTCAGGGGGCCTACGAGCAGTACTTC
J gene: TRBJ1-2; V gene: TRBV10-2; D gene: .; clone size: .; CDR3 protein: CASSESLRHGYTF; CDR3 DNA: TGCGCCAGCAGTGAGTCGTTGAGACATGGCTACACCTTC
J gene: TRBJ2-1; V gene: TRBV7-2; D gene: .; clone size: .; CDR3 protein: CASSLIGGTEQFF; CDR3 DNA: TGTGCCAGCAGCTTGATAGGGGGGACTGAGCAGTTCTTC
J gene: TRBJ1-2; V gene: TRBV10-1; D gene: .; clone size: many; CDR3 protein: CASSHRDRGFYGYTF; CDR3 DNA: TGCGCCAGCAGTCACCGGGACCGAGGATTCTATGGCTACACCTTC
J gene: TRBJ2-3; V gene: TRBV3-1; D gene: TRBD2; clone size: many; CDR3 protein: CASSPDSGAKGDTQYF; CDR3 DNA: TGTGCCAGCAGCCCCGATAGCGGGGCCAAGGGAGATACGCAGTATTTT
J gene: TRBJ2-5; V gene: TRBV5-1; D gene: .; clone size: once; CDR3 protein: CASPLQVDEETQYF; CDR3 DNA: TGCGCCAGCCCTCTACAGGTAGATGAAGAGACCCAGTACTTC
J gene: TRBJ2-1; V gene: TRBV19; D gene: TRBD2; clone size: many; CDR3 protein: CASSIGSGVLNEQFF; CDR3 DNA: TGTGCCAGTAGTATAGGTAGCGGGGTATTGAATGAGCAGTTCTTC
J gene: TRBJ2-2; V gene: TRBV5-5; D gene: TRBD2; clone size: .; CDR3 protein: CASIRRGGNTGELFF; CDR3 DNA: TGTGCCAGCATCCGGCGGGGGGGCAACACCGGGGAGCTGTTTTTT
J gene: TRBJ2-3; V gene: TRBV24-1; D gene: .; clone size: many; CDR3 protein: CATSDSGTLQYF; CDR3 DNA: TGTGCCACCAGTGATTCCGGGACGCTTCAGTATTTT
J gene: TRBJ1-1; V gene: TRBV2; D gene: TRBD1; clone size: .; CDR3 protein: CASSLTTGGREAFF; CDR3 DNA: TGTGCCAGCAGCCTAACGACAGGGGGCCGTGAAGCTTTCTTT
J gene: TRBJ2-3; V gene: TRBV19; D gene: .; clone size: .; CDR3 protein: CASSILEASTDTQYF; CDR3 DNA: TGTGCCAGTAGTATTCTCGAAGCTAGCACAGATACGCAGTATTTT
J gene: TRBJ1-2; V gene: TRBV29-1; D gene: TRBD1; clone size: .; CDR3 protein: CSVVGDRADGYTF; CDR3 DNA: TGCAGCGTTGTGGGTGACAGGGCGGATGGCTACACCTTC
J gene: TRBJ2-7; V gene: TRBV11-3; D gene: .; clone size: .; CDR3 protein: CASSPGLSYEQYF; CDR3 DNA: TGTGCCAGCAGCCCGGGACTGTCCTACGAGCAGTACTTC
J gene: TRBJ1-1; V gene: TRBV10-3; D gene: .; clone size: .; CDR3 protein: CAISFQGPNTEAFF; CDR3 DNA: TGTGCCATCAGTTTCCAGGGGCCGAACACTGAAGCTTTCTTT
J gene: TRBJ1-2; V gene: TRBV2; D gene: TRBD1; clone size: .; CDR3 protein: CASRSLGTVSGYTF; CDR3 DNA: TGTGCCAGCAGGAGCCTGGGGACAGTATCCGGCTACACCTTC
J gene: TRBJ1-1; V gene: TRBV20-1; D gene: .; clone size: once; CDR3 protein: CSAREGGGEAFF; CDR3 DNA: TGCAGTGCTAGGGAAGGCGGGGGTGAAGCTTTCTTT
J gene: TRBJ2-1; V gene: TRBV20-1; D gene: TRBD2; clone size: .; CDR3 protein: CSAWTSGTVEQFF; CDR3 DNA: TGCAGTGCGTGGACTAGCGGGACTGTTGAGCAGTTCTTC
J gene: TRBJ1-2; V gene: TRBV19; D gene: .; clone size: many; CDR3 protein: CASTVTGNYGYTF; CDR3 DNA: TGTGCCAGTACCGTCACAGGGAACTATGGCTACACCTTC
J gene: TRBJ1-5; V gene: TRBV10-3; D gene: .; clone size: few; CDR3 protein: CAISEGLNQPQHF; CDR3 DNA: TGTGCCATCAGTGAGGGCCTTAATCAGCCCCAGCATTTT
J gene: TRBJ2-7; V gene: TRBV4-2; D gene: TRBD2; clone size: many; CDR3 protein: CASSPEGLAGQYEQYF; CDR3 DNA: TGTGCCAGCAGCCCCGAAGGACTAGCGGGCCAGTACGAGCAGTACTTC
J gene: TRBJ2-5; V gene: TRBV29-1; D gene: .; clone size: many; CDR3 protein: CSVERWGWRQPQRETQYF; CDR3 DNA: TGCAGCGTTGAAAGGTGGGGTTGGAGACAGCCCCAACGGGAGACCCAGTACTTC
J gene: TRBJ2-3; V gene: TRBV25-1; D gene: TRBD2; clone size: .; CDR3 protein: CASSLAGAGADTQYF; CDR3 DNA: TGTGCCAGCAGCTTGGCGGGAGCTGGGGCAGATACGCAGTATTTT
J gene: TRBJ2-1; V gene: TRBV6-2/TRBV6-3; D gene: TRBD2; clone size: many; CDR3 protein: CASSYFLAGTYNEQFF; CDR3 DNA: TGTGCCAGCAGTTACTTCCTAGCGGGCACCTACAATGAGCAGTTCTTC
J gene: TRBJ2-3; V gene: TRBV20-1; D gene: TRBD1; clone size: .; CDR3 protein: CSASVDRPFPDTQYF; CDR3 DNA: TGCAGTGCTAGTGTGGACAGGCCGTTCCCAGATACGCAGTATTTT
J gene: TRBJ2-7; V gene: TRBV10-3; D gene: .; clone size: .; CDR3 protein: CAISPGRYEQYF; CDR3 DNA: TGTGCCATCAGTCCAGGGAGGTACGAGCAGTACTTC
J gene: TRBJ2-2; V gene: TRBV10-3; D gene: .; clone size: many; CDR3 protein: CAIRGFFANTGELFF; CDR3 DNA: TGTGCCATCAGAGGATTCTTCGCGAACACCGGGGAGCTGTTTTTT
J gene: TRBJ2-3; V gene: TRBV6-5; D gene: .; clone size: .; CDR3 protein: CASTSTGYEDTQYF; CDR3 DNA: TGTGCCAGCACCTCGACAGGCTACGAGGATACGCAGTATTTT
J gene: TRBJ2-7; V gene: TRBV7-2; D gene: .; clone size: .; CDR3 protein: CASSLGVVSSYEQYF; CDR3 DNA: TGTGCCAGCAGCTTGGGCGTGGTGAGTTCCTACGAGCAGTACTTC
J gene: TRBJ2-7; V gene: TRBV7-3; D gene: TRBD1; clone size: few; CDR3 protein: CASSSTGQGHYEQYF; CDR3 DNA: TGTGCCAGCAGCTCGACGGGACAGGGTCACTACGAGCAGTACTTC
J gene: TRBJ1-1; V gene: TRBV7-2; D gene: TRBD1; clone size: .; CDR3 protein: CASSFGTGKNTEAFF; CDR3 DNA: TGTGCCAGCAGCTTCGGGACAGGGAAGAACACTGAAGCTTTCTTT
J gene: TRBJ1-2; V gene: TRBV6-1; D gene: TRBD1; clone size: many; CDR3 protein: CASRTGGHYGYTF; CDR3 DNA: TGTGCCAGCAGGACAGGGGGTCACTATGGCTACACCTTC
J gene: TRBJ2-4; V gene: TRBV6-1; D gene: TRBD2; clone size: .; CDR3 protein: CASSEALTGGRFF; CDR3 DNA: TGTGCCAGCAGTGAAGCGCTCACGGGGGGGCGTTTCTTC
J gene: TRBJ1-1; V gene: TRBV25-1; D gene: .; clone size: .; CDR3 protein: CASIPRGDTEAFF; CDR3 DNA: TGTGCCAGCATTCCCAGGGGCGACACTGAAGCTTTCTTT
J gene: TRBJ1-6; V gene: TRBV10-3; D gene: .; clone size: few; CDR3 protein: CAISESWALLHF; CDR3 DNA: TGTGCCATCAGTGAGTCCTGGGCACTCCTCCACTTT
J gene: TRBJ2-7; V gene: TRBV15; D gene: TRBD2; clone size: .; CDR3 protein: CALVWTSGIYEQYF; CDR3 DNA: TGTGCCCTTGTATGGACTAGCGGAATCTACGAGCAGTACTTC
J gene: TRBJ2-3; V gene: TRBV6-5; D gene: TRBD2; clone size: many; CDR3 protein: CASSFRGGVGTDTQYF; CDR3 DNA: TGTGCCAGCAGTTTCCGTGGGGGGGTCGGCACAGATACGCAGTATTTT
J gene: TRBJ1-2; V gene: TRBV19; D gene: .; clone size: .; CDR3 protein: CASSMGENYGYTF; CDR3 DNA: TGTGCCAGTAGTATGGGAGAGAACTATGGCTACACCTTC
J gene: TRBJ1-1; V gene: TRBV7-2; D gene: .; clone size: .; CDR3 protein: CASSLYRNTEAFF; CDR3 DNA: TGTGCCAGCAGCTTATACAGGAACACTGAAGCTTTCTTT
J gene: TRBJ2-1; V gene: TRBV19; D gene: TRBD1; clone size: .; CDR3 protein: CASSIKTGGNNEQFF; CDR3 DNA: TGTGCCAGTAGTATAAAGACAGGGGGTAACAATGAGCAGTTCTTC
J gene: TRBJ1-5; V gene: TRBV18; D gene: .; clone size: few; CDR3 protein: CASSPKGVGNQPQHF; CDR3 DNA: TGTGCCAGCTCACCAAAGGGGGTGGGCAATCAGCCCCAGCATTTT
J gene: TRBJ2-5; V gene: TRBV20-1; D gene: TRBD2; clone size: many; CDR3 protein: CSARHQAGGAGETQYF; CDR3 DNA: TGCAGTGCTAGACACCAAGCGGGGGGGGCCGGAGAGACCCAGTACTTC
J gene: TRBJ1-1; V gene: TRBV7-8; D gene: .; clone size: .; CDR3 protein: CASSLFVGEEAFF; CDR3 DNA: TGTGCCAGCAGCTTATTTGTGGGGGAGGAAGCTTTCTTT